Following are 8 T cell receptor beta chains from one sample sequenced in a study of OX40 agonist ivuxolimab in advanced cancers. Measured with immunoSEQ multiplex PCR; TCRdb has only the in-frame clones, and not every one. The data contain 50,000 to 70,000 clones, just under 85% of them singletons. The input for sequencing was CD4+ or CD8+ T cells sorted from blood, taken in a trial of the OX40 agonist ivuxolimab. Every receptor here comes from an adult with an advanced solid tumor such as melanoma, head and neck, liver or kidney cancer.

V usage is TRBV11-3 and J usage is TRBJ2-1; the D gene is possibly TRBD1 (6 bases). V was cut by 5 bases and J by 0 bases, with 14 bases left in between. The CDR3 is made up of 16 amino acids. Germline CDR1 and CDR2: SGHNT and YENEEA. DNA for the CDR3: TGTGCCAGCAGCCTTACAGGGTGGGGCTCCTACAATGAGCAGTTCTTC. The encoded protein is CASSLTGWGSYNEQFF.

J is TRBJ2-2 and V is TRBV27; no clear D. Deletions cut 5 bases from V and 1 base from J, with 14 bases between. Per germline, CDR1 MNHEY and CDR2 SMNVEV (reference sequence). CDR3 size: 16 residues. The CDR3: CASSPRPSRNTGELFF. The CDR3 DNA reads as TGTGCCAGCAGTCCCCGACCCAGTCGGAACACCGGGGAGCTGTTTTTT.

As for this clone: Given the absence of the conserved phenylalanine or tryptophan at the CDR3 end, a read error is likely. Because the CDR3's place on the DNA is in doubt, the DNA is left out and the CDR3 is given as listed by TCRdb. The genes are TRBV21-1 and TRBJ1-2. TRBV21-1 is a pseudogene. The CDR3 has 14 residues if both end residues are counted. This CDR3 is CASSLPGYYYGYTL.

The CDR3 sequence: CASSLEWTGVDEQYF. The DNA of the CDR3 is TGTGCCAGCAGCTTAGAATGGACAGGGGTGGACGAGCAGTACTTC. The V gene is TRBV11-3, the J gene TRBJ2-7; TRBD1 aligns across 9 bases. V lost 0 bases and J lost 5; bases outside the gene matches: 5. CDR1 is SGHNT and CDR2 is YENEEA in the germline V gene. The CDR3 extends over 15 amino acids.

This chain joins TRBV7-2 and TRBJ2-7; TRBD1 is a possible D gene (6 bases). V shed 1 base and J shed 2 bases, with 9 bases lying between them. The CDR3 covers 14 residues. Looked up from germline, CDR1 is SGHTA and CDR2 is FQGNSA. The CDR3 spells CASSLGGQTYEQYF. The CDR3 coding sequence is TGTGCCAGCAGCTTAGGAGGACAGACCTACGAGCAGTACTTC. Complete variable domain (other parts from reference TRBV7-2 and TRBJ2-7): GAGVSQSPSNKVTEKGKDVELRCDPISGHTALYWYRQSLGQGLEFLIYFQGNSAPDKSGLPSDRFSAERTGGSVSTLTIQRTQQEDSAVYLCASSLGGQTYEQYFGPGTRLTVT.

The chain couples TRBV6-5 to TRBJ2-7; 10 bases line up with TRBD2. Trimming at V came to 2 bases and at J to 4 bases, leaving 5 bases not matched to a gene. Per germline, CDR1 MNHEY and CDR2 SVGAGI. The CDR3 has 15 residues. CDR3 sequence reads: CASSYTSGTYYEQYF. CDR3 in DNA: TGTGCCAGCAGTTACACTAGCGGGACCTATTACGAGCAGTACTTC.

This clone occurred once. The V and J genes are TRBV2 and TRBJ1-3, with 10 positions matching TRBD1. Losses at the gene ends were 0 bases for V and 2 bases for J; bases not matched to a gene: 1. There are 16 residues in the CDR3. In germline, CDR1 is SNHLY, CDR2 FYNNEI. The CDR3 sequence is CASSEAGTGAGNTIYF. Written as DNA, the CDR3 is TGTGCCAGCAGTGAAGCCGGGACAGGGGCTGGAAACACCATATATTTT.

The CDR3: CASRSHNTNTEAFF. DNA of the CDR3: TGTGCCAGCCGAAGCCACAATACGAACACTGAAGCTTTCTTT. The rearrangement uses TRBV6-4 and TRBJ1-1; D call uncertain. CDR3 length: 14 residues. V was shortened by 8 bases and J by 1 base, with 14 bases between the two germline ends. Germline-derived CDR1 and CDR2 are MRHNA and SNTAGT.